Below are 13 T cell receptor beta chains sequenced from a single sample in a study of blood T cells in healthy people across ages (dated by TCRdb to the mid-2010s). Libraries were prepared through 5' RACE. A second PCR of about 7 to 12 cycles was run with a J-beta primer mix and a sample-barcoded 5' primer. In-frame beta chains were kept once TCRdb had trimmed the public reads at Q25 with fastp and called clones with MiXCR. Entries are consolidated by CDR3 protein sequence, retaining the most common genes and DNA. For this sample there are 1.5 million to 2 million distinct CDR3 sequences; 39% appear just once. Of the sample, about 21% is held by the ten largest clones. Sequences were obtained from blood. These receptor sequences come from a human donor in good health.

The gene calls are TRBV15 and TRBJ1-2; 10 positions agree with TRBD1. V shed 0 bases, J shed 0 bases, and the junction held 7 bases outside the gene matches. From germline, CDR1 is LNHNV and CDR2 YYDKDF (reference sequence). This CDR3 has 18 residues. DNA for the CDR3: TGTGCCACCAGCAGAGAGTGGGACAGGGGAACCTCTAACTATGGCTACACCTTC. Encoded protein: CATSREWDRGTSNYGYTF.

The gene calls are TRBV4-3 and TRBJ2-1; 10 nucleotides match TRBD2. The junction had 7 bases not matched to a gene; V was cut back by 3 bases and J by 2 bases. Germline V lookup: CDR1 LGHNA, CDR2 YSLEER. The CDR3 covers 17 residues. The CDR3 loop is CASSQRLLAGAYNEQFF. CDR3 DNA sequence: TGCGCCAGCAGCCAGCGCCTCCTAGCGGGGGCCTACAATGAGCAGTTCTTC.

The gene calls are TRBV12-3 or TRBV12-4 and TRBJ1-6, with 10 bases aligning to TRBD1. The CDR3 length is 12 residues. Trimming cost V 6 bases and J 13 bases; bases outside gene matches: 3. In nucleotides, the CDR3 is TGTGCCAGCAGACAGGACAGGGGGCCCCTCCACTTT. It translates to CASRQDRGPLHF.

The V and J genes are TRBV11-3 and TRBJ2-1; D is uncertain. Germline loops: CDR1 SGHNT, CDR2 YENEEA. Between the trimmed V and J ends, which lost 2 bases and 3 bases, there was a span of 8 bases. The CDR3 loop spans 14 amino acids. CDR3 loop: CASSLSGHYNEQFF. CDR3 nucleotides: TGTGCCAGCAGCTTATCGGGCCACTACAATGAGCAGTTCTTC.

V and J are TRBV12-3 or TRBV12-4 and TRBJ1-6; a weak D match, TRBD1 (6 bases). This CDR3 has 15 amino acids. V was clipped by 7 bases and J by 7 bases, with 17 bases between them. The CDR3 nucleotides are TGTGCCAGCACCCCGACAGGAGTCCCAAATTCACCCCTCCACTTT. Translating it yields CASTPTGVPNSPLHF.

This clonotype showed up just a few times. V gene TRBV27 combines with J gene TRBJ1-6; D not certain. CDR3 length equals 13 residues. V dropped 5 bases and J dropped 4 bases, with 6 bases sitting between them. Germline V gene lookup returns CDR1 MNHEY and CDR2 SMNVEV (reference sequence). Here the CDR3 reads CASSINYNSPLHF. Written as DNA, the CDR3 is TGTGCCAGCAGTATAAATTATAATTCACCCCTCCACTTT.

The genes are TRBV6-5 and TRBJ1-2, with unresolved D. Per the germline V gene, CDR1 is MNHEY and CDR2 is SVGAGI. V was trimmed by 3 bases and J by 8 bases, leaving 13 bases between them. The length of the CDR3 is 13 residues. The CDR3 reads CASSYRDEGGYTF. In DNA, the CDR3 is TGTGCCAGCAGTTATAGGGATGAAGGCGGCTACACCTTC.

The rearrangement joins TRBV20-1 to TRBJ1-1; TRBD1 agrees at 9 bases. V shed 3 bases and J 7 bases; nucleotides not matched to a gene: 0. The CDR3 extends over 11 amino acids. The germline gives CDR1 DFQATT, CDR2 SNEGSKA (reference sequence). Here the CDR3 reads CSARDRGEAFF. CDR3 nucleotides: TGCAGTGCTAGGGACAGGGGTGAAGCTTTCTTT.

Of note for this clonotype: One junction end disagrees with the germline gene, perhaps due to a read error. The CDR3 DNA sequence: TGCGCCAACAGCCAAGGGTGGGGAGCGGCAGGGATGAATGGCTACACCTTC. Protein sequence: CANSQGWGAAGMNGYTF. This rearrangement joins TRBV4-1 to TRBJ1-2; D perhaps matches TRBD1 (5 bases). In germline, CDR1 is MGHRA, CDR2 YSYEKL. The CDR3 runs 17 residues.

This clonotype has only a few counts. The chain links TRBV7-2 to TRBJ1-1; D is undetermined. The CDR3 extends over 14 amino acids. Trimming removed 3 bases from V and 1 base from J, with 9 bases in between. In germline, CDR1 is SGHTA, CDR2 FQGNSA. DNA for the CDR3: TGTGCCAGCAGCTTGATTGCCCGGAACACTGAAGCTTTCTTT. Protein sequence: CASSLIARNTEAFF.

The chain carries TRBV7-2 and TRBJ1-2; the D is unclear. Germline-derived CDR1 and CDR2 are SGHTA and FQGNSA. The CDR3 is made up of 14 amino acids. V shed 1 base and J shed 4 bases, with 10 bases lying between them. CDR3 sequence reads: CASSLGREPYGYTF. CDR3 nucleotide sequence: TGTGCCAGCAGCTTAGGGAGGGAACCCTATGGCTACACCTTC.

This clonotype has at least ten counts. The CDR3 region has the DNA TGCAGCGCGACGACAGGGGGTCGGGATGAGCAGTTCTTC. This translates into CSATTGGRDEQFF. The gene calls are TRBV29-1 and TRBJ2-1; TRBD1 agrees at 9 bases. The J segment lost 8 bases and the V segment lost 7 bases, leaving 9 bases of the junction unmatched. CDR3 length: 13 amino acids. CDR1 and CDR2 (germline): SQVTM, ANQGSEA.

CDR3 DNA: TGTGCCAGCACCTCAACCCAGGGAGGGCAGCCCCAGCATTTT. Amino acid sequence: CASTSTQGGQPQHF. The chain links TRBV6-5 to TRBJ1-5; D might be TRBD1 (5 bases). Germline V gene data show CDR1 as MNHEY and CDR2 as SVGAGI. The CDR3 is 14 amino acids. V was cut by 7 bases and J by 7 bases, with 17 bases left in between.